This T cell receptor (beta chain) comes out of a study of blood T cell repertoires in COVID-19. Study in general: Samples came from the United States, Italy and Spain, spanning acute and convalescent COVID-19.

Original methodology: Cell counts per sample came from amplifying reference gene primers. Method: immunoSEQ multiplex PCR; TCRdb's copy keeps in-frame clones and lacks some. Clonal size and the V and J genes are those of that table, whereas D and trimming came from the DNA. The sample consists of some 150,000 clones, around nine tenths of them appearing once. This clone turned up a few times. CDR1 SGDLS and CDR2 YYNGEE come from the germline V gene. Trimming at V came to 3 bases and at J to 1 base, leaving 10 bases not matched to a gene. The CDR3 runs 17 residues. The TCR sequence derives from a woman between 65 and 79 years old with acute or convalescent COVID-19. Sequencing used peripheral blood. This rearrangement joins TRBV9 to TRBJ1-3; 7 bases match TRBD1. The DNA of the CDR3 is TGTGCCAGCAGCGCAGGGGGGTATTTAAGTTCTGGAAACACCATATATTTT. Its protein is CASSAGGYLSSGNTIYF.